This T cell receptor beta chain originates from a study of blood T cell repertoires in COVID-19. Study as a whole: Spain, Italy and the United States supplied samples that represented acute and convalescent COVID-19. In each case, the material was cDNA or gDNA derived from T cells, B-cell-depleted T cells, or PBMCs.

This CDR3 contains 15 residues. CDR1 is MGHRA and CDR2 is YSYEKL in the germline V gene. Trimming left V 0 bases short and J 8 bases short, with 13 bases between. Authors' methods: Amplified reference gene primers provided the basis for estimating nucleated cell counts. The assay was immunoSEQ multiplex PCR, and TCRdb's table has in-frame clones only and misses some. The V and J calls and clone size come from that table; D and trimming were worked out from the DNA. The table lists 70,000 to 85,000 clones, about 91% of them singletons. This clone is a singleton in its sample. The sample was peripheral blood. The sequence derives from an older woman with active COVID-19. The V gene is TRBV4-1, the J gene TRBJ1-4; a possible D gene is TRBD1 (6 bases). This CDR3 is CASSQEAGAGEKLFF. As DNA, the CDR3 is TGCGCCAGCAGCCAAGAGGCGGGGGCGGGAGAAAAACTGTTTTTT.